These T cell receptor beta chains were read from a single sample in a study of cytomegalovirus exposure and HLA in healthy donors. The method was immunoSEQ multiplex PCR; TCRdb's version includes in-frame clones alone and lacks a portion of them. Of 120,000 or so clones listed, approximately 83% are singletons. Specimen: PBMCs. Source of these receptors: a man aged 40-50 years in good health and CMV-seronegative. CDR3s include the opening cysteine and the closing phenylalanine or tryptophan. A D gene is named only where the DNA matches it firmly. Clone size, where shown, is once, few, many, or a class for clones that have expanded.

D	V	J	size	DNA	CDR3
-	TRBV30	TRBJ1-4	-	TGTGCCTGGAGTGGGGCTGCTAATGAAAAACTGTTTTTT	CAWSGAANEKLFF
-	TRBV19	TRBJ1-4	-	TGTGCCAGTTCCACGGCTAATGAAAAACTGTTTTTT	CASSTANEKLFF
TRBD1	TRBV2	TRBJ1-5	-	TGTGCCAGCAGCGGACAGGGCGGACAGCCCCAGCATTTT	CASSGQGGQPQHF
-	TRBV6-6	TRBJ2-7	-	TGTGCCAGCAGTTACTCGCAGGGGACCTACGAGCAGTACTTC	CASSYSQGTYEQYF
TRBD1	TRBV19	TRBJ2-1	once	TGTGCCAGTAGTCGGGGACAGGGCGGTGAGCAGTTCTTC	CASSRGQGGEQFF
TRBD1	TRBV27	TRBJ1-6	-	TGTGCCAGCAGTTTATCGCCAGGGGGCTATAGAGATTCACCCCTCCACTTT	CASSLSPGGYRDSPLHF
-	TRBV28	TRBJ1-1	-	TGTGCCAGCAGCTTTCTTCCCCGGGACTTCACTGAAGCTTTCTTT	CASSFLPRDFTEAFF
TRBD2	TRBV5-1	TRBJ2-3	-	TGCGCCAGCAGCTCCGCCGGGACTACCCCCGATACGCAGTATTTT	CASSSAGTTPDTQYF
TRBD2	TRBV30	TRBJ2-2	-	TGTGCCTGGAGTTCCTTCGGACTAGCGGGGGGCCCCGCGTCGAACACCGGGGAGCTGTTTTTT	CAWSSFGLAGGPASNTGELFF
-	TRBV2	TRBJ1-5	once	TGTGCCAGCAGTGAATTGAACAGGGTGAGCAATCAGCCCCAGCATTTT	CASSELNRVSNQPQHF
TRBD1	TRBV4-1	TRBJ2-2	-	TGCGCCAGCAGCCACGTGGGACAGTCGAACACCGGGGAGCTGTTTTTT	CASSHVGQSNTGELFF
-	TRBV30	TRBJ2-7	-	TGTGCCTGGACGAGGGCCAGCTCCTACGAGCAGTACTTC	CAWTRASSYEQYF
TRBD1	TRBV10-3	TRBJ1-1	few	TGTGCCATCAGGGCCCCTCGGACAGGGAATACTGAAGCTTTCTTT	CAIRAPRTGNTEAFF
-	TRBV7-9	TRBJ1-3	-	TGTGCCAGCCAGGACATCTCTGGAAACACCATATATTTT	CASQDISGNTIYF
-	TRBV11-2	TRBJ1-4	-	TGTGCCAGCAGCCAATACGTGGAGGGCGGTGAAAAACTGTTTTTT	CASSQYVEGGEKLFF
TRBD1	TRBV30	TRBJ1-2	-	TGTGCCTGGCTACGTGACAGGGGGCAGGGCTACACCTTC	CAWLRDRGQGYTF
-	TRBV30	TRBJ2-2	-	TGTGCCTGGAGAAGGCAGACTTACACCGGGGAGCTGTTTTTT	CAWRRQTYTGELFF
-	TRBV10-3	TRBJ1-1	-	TGTGCCATCAATTCTGACAGATTGAACACTGAAGCTTTCTTT	CAINSDRLNTEAFF
-	TRBV15	TRBJ1-1	-	TGTGCCACCAGCAGAGATCAGGCCACTGAAGCTTTCTTT	CATSRDQATEAFF
-	TRBV9	TRBJ1-3	-	TGTGCCAGCAGCGTAATGGCAGGTCCCGGGGACACCATATATTTT	CASSVMAGPGDTIYF
-	TRBV27	TRBJ2-1	-	TGTGCCAGCAGTACCGGGACAACGCAGTTCTTC	CASSTGTTQFF
-	TRBV6-6	TRBJ1-1	few	TGTGCCAGCAGTTACGGGCAGAACACTGAAGCTTTCTTT	CASSYGQNTEAFF
-	TRBV7-2	TRBJ1-1	-	TGTGCCAGCAGGGTGGGGCTGGGGGCAGGAAACACTGAAGCTTTCTTT	CASRVGLGAGNTEAFF
-	TRBV15	TRBJ2-2	once	TGTGCCACCAGCAGAGATTCCCAGGGCGTGGAGCTGTTTTTT	CATSRDSQGVELFF
-	TRBV15	TRBJ1-2	-	TGTGCCACCAGCAGAGATAGTAGAGCTAACTATGGCTACACCTTC	CATSRDSRANYGYTF
-	TRBV12-1	TRBJ2-4	-	TGTGCCAGCAGCTTTGTGTGCGTAGCGGGGATAGCCAAAAACATTCAGTACTTC	CASSFVCVAGIAKNIQYF
TRBD1	TRBV6-5	TRBJ1-5	-	TGTGCCAGCAGGGGCACAGGGGACGGCAATCAGCCCCAGCATTTT	CASRGTGDGNQPQHF
TRBD1	TRBV5-4	TRBJ2-3	-	TGTGCCAGCAGCTCCAGGGGGACAGGGGGGACAGATACGCAGTATTTT	CASSSRGTGGTDTQYF
-	TRBV7-2	TRBJ2-2	-	TGTGCCAGCAGCCTCGACAGCGCGAACACCGGGGAGCTGTTTTTT	CASSLDSANTGELFF
TRBD2	TRBV7-6	TRBJ2-2	-	TGTGCCAGCAGATTGGGACTAGTAAACACCGGGGAGCTGTTTTTT	CASRLGLVNTGELFF
TRBD2	TRBV4-2	TRBJ2-5	-	TGTGCCAGCAGCCAAACGGCAACTACGGTAGGACTAGCGGGGGAAAGGGAGACCCAGTACTTC	CASSQTATTVGLAGERETQYF
-	TRBV28	TRBJ1-1	-	TGTGCCAGCATCCTGACAGGCTTGAACACTGAAGCTTTCTTT	CASILTGLNTEAFF
-	TRBV5-6	TRBJ1-4	-	TGTGCCAGCAGCGCCCGAGCGGGGATCAATGAAAAACTGTTTTTT	CASSARAGINEKLFF
-	TRBV7-9	TRBJ2-5	-	TGTGCCAGCAGCTCAGACAGATACAAGAGTCCCCAGTACTTC	CASSSDRYKSPQYF
-	TRBV5-5	TRBJ1-1	-	TGTGCCAGCAGCTTGATGCTAATGAACACTGAAGCTTTCTTT	CASSLMLMNTEAFF
TRBD1	TRBV5-4	TRBJ2-7	-	TGTGCCAGCAGCTTGGATCCAGGGGGCTACGAGCAGTACTTC	CASSLDPGGYEQYF
TRBD1	TRBV7-9	TRBJ2-7	once	TGTGCCAGCAGCTATACAGGGGCCGCGTACGAGCAGTACTTC	CASSYTGAAYEQYF
-	TRBV19	TRBJ1-2	-	TGTGCCAGTAGTATCCCAAGGAGACCCTATGGCTACACCTTC	CASSIPRRPYGYTF
-	TRBV6-5	TRBJ2-7	-	TGTGCCAGCGGTCGTCTAAGCTCCTACGAGCAGTACTTC	CASGRLSSYEQYF
TRBD1	TRBV18	TRBJ1-1	-	TGTGCCAGCTCACTCAATCTACAGGGGGCGACGGCTGAAGCTTTCTTT	CASSLNLQGATAEAFF
-	TRBV28	TRBJ1-1	-	TGTGCCAGCAGTTTACGCGGGGGAAGCCACACTGAAGCTTTCTTT	CASSLRGGSHTEAFF
-	TRBV30	TRBJ1-6	-	TGTGCCTGCCGGGGGGCCGCCCAAAATTCACCCCTCCACTTT	CACRGAAQNSPLHF
TRBD1	TRBV6-6	TRBJ2-3	-	TGTGCCAGCAGACCAACAGGGGCCACAGATACGCAGTATTTT	CASRPTGATDTQYF
TRBD1	TRBV19	TRBJ1-5	-	TGTGCCAGTAGGAACCCCGACAGGGATGGGAATCAGCCCCAGCATTTT	CASRNPDRDGNQPQHF
-	TRBV2	TRBJ2-6	few	TGTGCCAGCAGTGGGCAGGTTATCTCTGGGGCCAACGTCCTGACTTTC	CASSGQVISGANVLTF
TRBD1	TRBV9	TRBJ1-2	-	TGTGCCAGCAGAGGAGGGACAGGGGGCGAGACTGGCACCTTC	CASRGGTGGETGTF
TRBD1	TRBV6-5	TRBJ1-2	-	TGTGCCAGCAGCCAGACAGGGGCGGGTGGCTACACCTTC	CASSQTGAGGYTF
-	TRBV5-1	TRBJ1-2	few	TGCGCCAGCAGCTTGGCGGTGGGGGGCTATGGCTACACCTTC	CASSLAVGGYGYTF
TRBD1	TRBV7-9	TRBJ1-1	once	TGTGCCAGCAGCTTAGCGGGAACAGGGGGCTTCATGAACACTGAAGCTTTCTTT	CASSLAGTGGFMNTEAFF
-	TRBV18	TRBJ1-2	-	TGTGCCAGCTCCCCCCGGCGGTTCGAGGGACAAAATTTAGGCTACACCTTC	CASSPRRFEGQNLGYTF
-	TRBV7-2	TRBJ2-3	-	TGTGCCAGCAGCTTTGGGTACTCGGGTACGCAGTATTTT	CASSFGYSGTQYF